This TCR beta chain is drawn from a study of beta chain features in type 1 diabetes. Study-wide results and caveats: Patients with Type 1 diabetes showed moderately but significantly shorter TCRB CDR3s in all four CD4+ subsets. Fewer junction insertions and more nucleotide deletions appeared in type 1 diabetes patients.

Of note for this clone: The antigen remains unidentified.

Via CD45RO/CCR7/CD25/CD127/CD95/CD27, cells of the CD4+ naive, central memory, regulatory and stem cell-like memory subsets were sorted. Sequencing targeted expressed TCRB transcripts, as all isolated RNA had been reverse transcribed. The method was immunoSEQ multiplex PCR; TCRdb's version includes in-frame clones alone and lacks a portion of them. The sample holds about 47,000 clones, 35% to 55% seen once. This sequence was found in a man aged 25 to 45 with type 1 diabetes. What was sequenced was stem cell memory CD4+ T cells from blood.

CDR3 sequence reads: CAISESGTDTQYF. Here the CDR3 DNA reads TGTGCCATCAGTGAGTCCGGCACAGATACGCAGTATTTT. The chain has TRBV10-3 and TRBJ2-3; D gene unclear. Germline loops: CDR1 ENHRY, CDR2 SYGVKD. This CDR3 has 13 residues. With 0 bases removed from V and 1 base from J, the gap between germline ends came to 2 bases.